These 19 T cell receptor beta chains were all obtained from the same sample, sequenced in a study of identical twins. TCRdb re-analysed the 5' RACE reads in MiXCR, keeping a single row per CDR3 protein. The sample yields 150,000 or so distinct CDR3 sequences, around 3.5% seen once. Sequencing was carried out using memory T cells sorted from blood. The receptors shown here come from a man younger than 30 in good health.

This clonotype was observed at least ten times. The V gene is TRBV6-2 or TRBV6-3, the J gene TRBJ2-7; the D gene is possibly TRBD1 (5 bases). The V end lost 7 bases, the J end lost 2 bases, and 15 bases lay between the germline ends. Germline CDR1 MNHEY, CDR2 SVGEGT. The CDR3 is 14 residues long. The CDR3 bases are TGTGCCAGCACCTTACAGGCACCTACCTACGAGCAGTACTTC. Amino acids: CASTLQAPTYEQYF.

Many counts were recorded for this clonotype. The chain combines TRBV20-1 with TRBJ2-1, with 7 positions matching TRBD2. J lost 4 bases, V lost 4 bases, and 13 bases had no gene match. Germline CDR1 and CDR2: DFQATT and SNEGSKA (reference sequence). There are 16 residues in the CDR3. CDR3 nucleotide sequence: TGCAGTGCTACTAAGATTATAGCGGGCCCTTACAATGAGCAGTTCTTC. Encoded protein: CSATKIIAGPYNEQFF.

The rearrangement links TRBV18 to TRBJ2-2; 7 bases fit TRBD2. With 3 bases clipped from V and 6 bases from J, the junction kept 10 bases outside the gene matches. CDR1 is KGHSH, CDR2 LQKENI, per germline. The CDR3 covers 16 residues. CDR3 in amino acids: CASSPIGGSMAGELFF. CDR3 bases: TGTGCCAGCTCACCGATTGGCGGGAGTATGGCCGGGGAGCTGTTTTTT.

Notes on this clonotype: A much larger clone differs from this one at a single base, so this may be a read error. Given the absence of the conserved phenylalanine or tryptophan at the CDR3 end, a read error is likely. This chain links TRBV20-1 with TRBJ2-5; no clear D gene. Germline V gene lookup returns CDR1 DFQATT and CDR2 SNEGSKA (reference sequence). The CDR3 consists of 13 residues. CDR3: CRASRVSKETQYC. CDR3 nucleotides: TGCAGAGCTAGTCGGGTTTCAAAAGAGACCCAGTACTGC.

This clonotype showed up just a few times. The chain recombines TRBV27 with TRBJ2-7, with 7 bases fitting TRBD2. This CDR3 spans 16 amino acids. Trimming cost V 4 bases and J 4 bases; bases outside gene matches: 13. Looked up from germline, CDR1 is MNHEY and CDR2 is SMNVEV (reference sequence). This CDR3 is CASSSPRLAEEYEQYV. CDR3 DNA sequence: TGTGCCAGCAGTTCACCCCGCCTAGCGGAAGAATACGAGCAGTACGTC.

The sample holds many counts of this clonotype. The gene calls are TRBV4-2 and TRBJ2-5; D tentatively reads TRBD1 or TRBD2 (5 bases each). The CDR3 loop spans 16 amino acids. Germline V gene data show CDR1 as LGHNA and CDR2 as YNFKEQ. Trimming took 0 bases from V and 4 from J, leaving 15 bases between them. The CDR3 DNA sequence: TGTGCCAGCAGCCAAGATCGCGCGGATGGGGGAGAGACCCAGTACTTC. Protein sequence: CASSQDRADGGETQYF.

The table lists this clonotype with many counts. The gene calls are TRBV4-3 and TRBJ1-2; perhaps TRBD1 as D (6 bases). V was trimmed by 0 bases and J by 5 bases, leaving 13 bases between them. Germline CDR1 is LGHNA and CDR2 is YSLEER. The CDR3 runs to 15 residues. The CDR3 region is CASSQDGRGGYGYTF. CDR3 DNA sequence: TGCGCCAGCAGCCAAGATGGCAGGGGAGGTTATGGCTACACCTTC.

This clonotype occurred many times. V and J are TRBV11-2 and TRBJ1-1; 7 bases agree with TRBD1. The CDR3 is 16 residues long. Losses at the gene ends were 1 base for V and 5 bases for J; bases not matched to a gene: 10. Germline V gene sequence: CDR1 SGHAT, CDR2 FQNNGV. The CDR3, as DNA: TGTGCCAGCAGCTTAGGGGGGCCACAGGGGAGGACTGAAGCTTTCTTT. Protein: CASSLGGPQGRTEAFF.

This clonotype was seen repeatedly, ten times or more. The rearrangement uses TRBV20-1 and TRBJ2-3; maybe TRBD1 (6 bases). Germline V gives CDR1 DFQATT, CDR2 SNEGSKA (reference sequence). The CDR3 sequence is 15 residues long. The V gene lost 0 bases and the J gene lost 1 base, with 11 bases spanning the gap. The CDR3 loop is CSAREQGWGTDTQYF. The CDR3 DNA is TGCAGTGCTAGAGAACAGGGATGGGGCACAGATACGCAGTATTTT.

This clonotype has a handful of counts. This rearrangement joins TRBV21-1 to TRBJ2-7; the table's TRBD2 call for D was not verified on the DNA. TRBV21-1 represents a pseudogene. The CDR3 is made up of 15 amino acids. The CDR3 region has the DNA TGTGCCAGCAGCAAAGACGGACTAGTCACCTACGAGCAGTACGTC. It specifies CASSKDGLVTYEQYV.

The table lists this clonotype with many counts. J is TRBJ2-3 and V is TRBV5-5, with D uncertain. CDR1 and CDR2 from the germline V gene are SGHKS and YYEKEE (reference sequence). Trimming left V 1 base short and J 0 bases short, with 6 bases between. This CDR3 region has 14 residues. CDR3 residues: CASSLSDSTDTQYF. For the CDR3, the DNA is TGTGCCAGCAGCTTGTCCGACAGCACAGATACGCAGTATTTT.

This clonotype was counted at least ten times. The chain joins TRBV20-1 to TRBJ2-5; D is perhaps TRBD1 (6 bases). V shed 6 bases and J shed 5 bases, with 16 bases lying between them. This CDR3 is 13 amino acids long. Germline-derived CDR1 and CDR2 are DFQATT and SNEGSKA (reference sequence). CDR3 coding DNA: TGCAGTGCGAAACCCAGGGGAATTGAGACCCAGTACTTC. Its protein is CSAKPRGIETQYF.

This clonotype occurred many times. The rearrangement uses TRBV6-6 and TRBJ1-1; TRBD1 aligns across 10 bases. The V segment lost 8 bases and the J segment 11 bases; nucleotides outside the gene matches: 8. The germline gives CDR1 MNHNY, CDR2 SVGAGI (reference sequence). This CDR3 is 12 amino acids long. The CDR3 sequence is CASAEGTGAAFF. CDR3 DNA sequence: TGTGCCAGCGCGGAAGGGACAGGGGCGGCTTTCTTT.

This clonotype appeared many times. The gene calls are TRBV3-1 and TRBJ2-5, with TRBD2 matching over 11 bases. The germline V gene encodes CDR1 LGHDT and CDR2 YNNKEL (reference sequence). The trim removed 5 bases at V and 2 bases at J, leaving 10 bases unmatched. This CDR3 is built from 17 residues. In DNA form, the CDR3 reads TGTGCCAGCAGCGAACAGAGACTAGCGGGACTACAAGAGACCCAGTACTTC. Its translation is CASSEQRLAGLQETQYF.

There are many counts of this clonotype. This chain links TRBV6-1 with TRBJ2-2, with 10 bases that match TRBD2. V lost 6 bases to trimming and J lost 3 bases; unmatched junction nucleotides: 10. This CDR3 is 17 amino acids long. Germline CDR1 is MNHNS and CDR2 is SASEGT. CDR3 residues: CASSRVSGRIDTGELFF. The CDR3 DNA reads TGTGCCAGCAGCCGAGTTAGCGGGAGGATCGACACCGGGGAGCTGTTTTTT.

This clonotype appeared many times. J is TRBJ1-1 and V is TRBV6-2 or TRBV6-3; no clear D gene. V was pared by 6 bases and J by 1 base, with 6 bases between. Per the germline V gene, CDR1 is MNHEY and CDR2 is SVGEGT. This CDR3 is built from 12 residues. The CDR3 here is CASREGNTEAFF. CDR3 bases: TGTGCCAGCAGGGAGGGGAACACTGAAGCTTTCTTT.

This clonotype was recorded many times. The chain uses TRBV7-9 and TRBJ2-1; D perhaps matches TRBD2 (6 bases). This CDR3 spans 13 amino acids. The germline gives CDR1 SEHNR, CDR2 FQNEAQ (reference sequence). The V and J ends lost 5 bases and 7 bases respectively, with 12 bases between them. The CDR3 nucleotides are TGTGCCAGCAGCCTTGGGACTGGAAATGAGCAGTTCTTC. Its protein product is CASSLGTGNEQFF. Looking up the rest from reference TRBV7-9 and TRBJ2-1 gives the full variable domain: DTGVSQNPRHKITKRGQNVTFRCDPISEHNRLYWYRQTLGQGPEFLTYFQNEAQLEKSRLLSDRFSAERPKGSFSTLEIQRTEQGDSAMYLCASSLGTGNEQFFGPGTRLTVL.

This clonotype was picked up many times. The CDR3 reads CSAAEGSYGYTF. The DNA for the CDR3 is TGCAGTGCTGCTGAGGGCTCCTATGGCTACACCTTC. V gene TRBV20-1 combines with J gene TRBJ1-2; D is uncertain. Germline CDR1 and CDR2: DFQATT and SNEGSKA (reference sequence). CDR3 length: 12 residues. The germline V and J ends were trimmed by 5 bases and 4 bases, with 11 bases remaining between them.

This clonotype was picked up many times. The chain employs TRBV5-1 and TRBJ2-3; D is unresolved. Trimming shortened V by 0 bases and J by 4 bases, and 9 bases separated the two germline ends. The CDR3 spans 14 residues. Germline lookup yields CDR1 SGHRS and CDR2 YFSETQ. CDR3 region: CASSLAGFPDTQYF. DNA of the CDR3: TGCGCCAGCAGCTTGGCAGGCTTTCCAGATACGCAGTATTTT.